This T cell receptor beta chain was sequenced in a study of shared clonotypes between healthy human individuals. Donors had no recently reported acute infections or vaccinations and were HIV-negative. Worth noting for this clone: Antigen specificity is unknown.

The test was conducted at deep level. Repertoires were generated with immunoSEQ multiplex PCR, while TCRdb's copy carries only in-frame clones and drops some. The sample lists a few million clones, approximately 95% seen once, with around 0.13% in the top ten. Study results and limitations: The naive CD4 repertoires of a handful of donors were compared, and roughly 5% of clonotypes were shared.

The receptor comes from a young man in good health. Sequences were obtained from naive CD4+ T cells sorted from blood. The subset: CD45RA+ positively selected.

CDR3 protein: CASCPGQGYEQYF. The CDR3 region has the DNA TGCGCCAGCTGCCCGGGACAGGGATACGAGCAGTACTTC. The chain recombines TRBV5-1 with TRBJ2-7, with 9 bases matching TRBD1. Germline loops: CDR1 SGHRS, CDR2 YFSETQ. The CDR3 is made up of 13 amino acids. Germline trimming cut 7 bases from V and 4 bases from J; bases unmatched to any gene: 6.